These 18 T cell receptor beta chains came from one sample sequenced in a study of response to subunit inactivated influenza vaccine. TCRdb independently ran MiXCR on the RT-PCR reads; one entry per CDR3 protein. The repertoire holds about 190,000 distinct CDR3 sequences, with approximately 15% as singletons. The material was CD8+ T cells sorted from PBMCs, obtained around 5 days after vaccination. These receptors all come from a man over 45 who received an inactivated influenza vaccine.

Ten or more counts support this clonotype. The V gene is TRBV5-1, the J gene TRBJ2-7, with no clear D. Germline lookup yields CDR1 SGHRS and CDR2 YFSETQ. V lost 3 bases and J 6 bases, leaving 10 bases between the germline ends. CDR3 length: 12 amino acids. CDR3 residues: CASSSDEVEQYF. CDR3 in DNA: TGCGCCAGCAGCTCGGACGAAGTCGAGCAGTACTTC.

This clonotype was found many times. The chain employs TRBV7-3 and TRBJ2-3, with D uncertain. Trimming left V 5 bases short and J 2 bases short, with 11 bases between. Germline assignment: CDR1 SGHTA and CDR2 FQGTGA. The CDR3 runs to 14 residues. CDR3 nucleotides: TGTGCCAGCAGCCCCCTTCAGAACACAGATACGCAGTATTTT. Translating it yields CASSPLQNTDTQYF. Full variable domain (outside the CDR3, taken from reference TRBV7-3 and TRBJ2-3): GAGVSQTPSNKVTEKGKYVELRCDPISGHTALYWYRQSLGQGPEFLIYFQGTGAADDSGLPNDRFFAVRPEGSVSTLKIQRTERGDSAVYLCASSPLQNTDTQYFGPGTRLTVL.

This clonotype was detected ten times or more. The V gene is TRBV11-2, the J gene TRBJ2-7; D remains ambiguous. CDR1 SGHAT and CDR2 FQNNGV come from the germline V gene. CDR3 length equals 14 residues. Between the trimmed V and J ends, which lost 2 bases and 3 bases, there was a span of 11 bases. Here the CDR3 reads CASSLNDGNYEQYF. Written as DNA, the CDR3 is TGTGCCAGCAGCTTAAATGACGGAAACTACGAGCAGTACTTC.

This clonotype was recorded a few times. The chain carries TRBV6-5 and TRBJ2-3; 9 bases line up with TRBD2. Looked up from germline, CDR1 is MNHEY and CDR2 is SVGAGI. There are 17 residues in the CDR3. J gave up 2 bases and V 3 bases, and 9 bases lay outside the gene matches. CDR3 sequence reads: CASSYWPSGALTDTQYF. Here the CDR3 DNA reads TGTGCCAGCAGTTATTGGCCTAGCGGGGCCCTCACAGATACGCAGTATTTT.

The chain joins TRBV20-1 to TRBJ1-1; D is ambiguous. Germline V gene sequence: CDR1 DFQATT, CDR2 SNEGSKA (reference sequence). V lost 4 bases, J lost 0 bases, and 15 bases lay in between. This CDR3 spans 15 amino acids. In nucleotides, the CDR3 is TGCAGTGCTACCAGAGCCTTGGGGATGAACACTGAAGCTTTCTTT. Its protein product is CSATRALGMNTEAFF.

The table lists this clonotype with a few counts. The chain recombines TRBV2 with TRBJ2-1; D may be TRBD2 (6 bases). CDR1 and CDR2 from the germline V gene are SNHLY and FYNNEI. CDR3 length equals 16 residues. The V end lost 3 bases, the J end lost 0 bases, and 12 bases lay between the germline ends. The CDR3 here is CASSDFGGDSYNEQFF. The CDR3 region has the DNA TGTGCCAGCAGTGATTTTGGCGGGGACTCCTACAATGAGCAGTTCTTC.

This clonotype was found a few times. The CDR3 loop reads CASSLLTTSGWYNEQFF. CDR3 DNA sequence: TGTGCCAGCAGCCTACTGACCACTAGCGGGTGGTACAATGAGCAGTTCTTC. The V gene is TRBV6-2 or TRBV6-3, the J gene TRBJ2-1; 9 bases are shared with TRBD2. The CDR3 sequence is 17 residues long. Trimming at V came to 6 bases and at J to 4 bases, leaving 13 bases not matched to a gene. From germline, CDR1 is MNHEY and CDR2 SVGEGT.

This clonotype was recorded a few times. The V call is TRBV2, the J call TRBJ1-4; 8 bases match TRBD1. The CDR3 is 15 residues long. V was pared by 6 bases and J by 7 bases, with 10 bases of the junction left unmatched. CDR1 and CDR2 from the germline V gene are SNHLY and FYNNEI. The DNA of the CDR3 is TGTGCCAGCAGCCCGGACAGGGCAGATGGTGAAAAACTGTTTTTT. Protein sequence: CASSPDRADGEKLFF.

This clonotype was picked up a small number of times. The chain joins TRBV6-5 to TRBJ1-5, with D unclear. Germline V gene sequence: CDR1 MNHEY, CDR2 SVGAGI. The CDR3 is 15 amino acids. Between the trimmed V and J ends, which lost 2 bases and 1 base, there was a span of 9 bases. CDR3 nucleotides: TGTGCCAGCAGTTACGGGTCTGGGAGCAATCAGCCCCAGCATTTT. Its translation is CASSYGSGSNQPQHF.

This clonotype was observed a handful of times. The chain carries TRBV28 and TRBJ2-3; 7 nucleotides line up with TRBD1. Germline V CDR1 and CDR2: MDHEN, SYDVKM. The CDR3 has 15 amino acids. The junction had 12 bases not matched to a gene; V was cut back by 6 bases and J by 6 bases. CDR3 nucleotides: TGTGCCAGCAGCTTGGGGCAGGGGGACGGGGATACGCAGTATTTT. This encodes CASSLGQGDGDTQYF.

There are a few counts of this clonotype. The chain links TRBV4-2 to TRBJ2-3; D possibly corresponds to TRBD2 (5 bases). The germline V gene encodes CDR1 LGHNA and CDR2 YNFKEQ. Between the trimmed V and J ends, which lost 1 base and 4 bases, there was a span of 9 bases. This CDR3 has 14 amino acids. CDR3 in amino acids: CASSQGFSADTQYF. The CDR3 region has the DNA TGTGCCAGCAGCCAAGGTTTTAGCGCAGATACGCAGTATTTT.

In its sample, this clonotype was seen a few times. CDR3 nucleotide sequence: TGTGCCAGCAGCCCCTGGGACAGCAATGAGCAGTTCTTC. As protein: CASSPWDSNEQFF. The rearrangement links TRBV11-2 to TRBJ2-1, with TRBD1 matching over 7 bases. Looked up from germline, CDR1 is SGHAT and CDR2 is FQNNGV. This CDR3 has 13 amino acids. With V trimmed by 5 bases and J by 6 bases, 4 bases remained unmatched.

This clonotype appeared many times. The chain joins TRBV15 to TRBJ2-1, with D possibly TRBD2 on 6 matching bases. Per the germline V gene, CDR1 is LNHNV and CDR2 is YYDKDF (reference sequence). The V end was cut by 5 bases, the J end by 3 bases, with 8 bases between. There are 13 residues in the CDR3. The CDR3: CATSVSGYNEQFF. DNA for the CDR3: TGTGCCACCAGCGTTAGCGGCTACAATGAGCAGTTCTTC.

The chain employs TRBV2 and TRBJ2-7, with 7 bases matching TRBD1. After removal of 4 bases from V and 1 base from J, the junction contained 7 bases not matched to a gene. The CDR3 is 15 amino acids. From germline, CDR1 is SNHLY and CDR2 FYNNEI. CDR3 amino acids: CASSVIGTVSYEQYF. CDR3 nucleotides: TGTGCCAGCAGTGTCATCGGGACAGTATCCTACGAGCAGTACTTC.

The sample holds many counts of this clonotype. The chain joins TRBV20-1 to TRBJ2-5, with a tentative D call TRBD2 (6 bases). Germline CDR1 DFQATT, CDR2 SNEGSKA (reference sequence). The CDR3 contains 13 residues. V was cut by 5 bases and J by 1 base, with 11 bases left in between. CDR3 in DNA: TGCAGTGCTGCCGGGGGAGTCCAAGAGACCCAGTACTTC. This codes for CSAAGGVQETQYF.

This clonotype occurred a few times. This chain links TRBV7-9 with TRBJ1-3; no definite D call. The CDR3 sequence is 13 residues long. The ends were cut back, 3 bases at V and 8 bases at J, with 11 bases in the middle. Per the germline V gene, CDR1 is SEHNR and CDR2 is FQNEAQ (reference sequence). Here the CDR3 DNA reads TGTGCCAGCAGCTTCGGAAACAGAGACACCATATATTTT. This translates into CASSFGNRDTIYF.

The V gene is TRBV2, the J gene TRBJ2-1; tentative D call: TRBD2 (6 bases). The CDR3 runs 14 residues. The germline gives CDR1 SNHLY, CDR2 FYNNEI. Between the trimmed V and J ends, which lost 3 bases and 6 bases, there was a span of 12 bases. CDR3 nucleotide sequence: TGTGCCAGCAGTGAGTATAGTAGCGGCAATGAGCAGTTCTTC. Amino acid sequence: CASSEYSSGNEQFF.

This clonotype was seen ten or more times. The CDR3 reads CASSHRAPIYNEQFF. As DNA, the CDR3 is TGTGCCAGCAGTCACAGGGCCCCTATCTACAATGAGCAGTTCTTC. The chain links TRBV2 to TRBJ2-1; tentatively, D is TRBD1 (6 bases). This CDR3 region has 15 residues. V shed 5 bases and J shed 3 bases, with 14 bases lying between them. Germline CDR1 SNHLY, CDR2 FYNNEI.